A selection of T cell receptor beta chains follows, all from one sample in a study of cytomegalovirus exposure and HLA in healthy donors. The protocol was immunoSEQ multiplex PCR, while the TCRdb copy is restricted to in-frame clones and leaves out a portion. In all, the sample yields about 160,000 clones. Sample: PBMCs. These receptors all come from a woman aged 55-70 years in good health and CMV-seronegative. The CDR3 runs from the conserved cysteine through the conserved F or W. Each record gives: J gene, D gene, V gene, CDR3 protein, CDR3 DNA. The D gene is left open where the match is weak.

>TRBJ2-1|NA|TRBV19
CASADWSYNEQFF
TGTGCCAGTGCGGACTGGTCCTACAATGAGCAGTTCTTC
>TRBJ2-7|TRBD2|TRBV25-1
CATAGDFSYEQYF
TGTGCCACCGCGGGAGATTTCTCCTACGAGCAGTACTTC
>TRBJ2-5|TRBD1|TRBV19
CASSLQGGDRAYF
TGTGCCAGTAGCTTACAAGGTGGGGACAGAGCGTACTTC
>TRBJ1-1|NA|TRBV6-5
CASSSLSNTEAFF
TGTGCCAGCAGTTCGCTATCGAACACTGAAGCTTTCTTT
>TRBJ1-2|NA|TRBV18
CASSPTTPAHGYTF
TGTGCCAGCTCACCGACGACACCGGCCCATGGCTACACCTTC
>TRBJ2-1|TRBD2|TRBV7-3
CASSPGLAGGNEQFF
TGTGCCAGCAGCCCCGGACTAGCGGGTGGCAATGAGCAGTTCTTC
>TRBJ2-2|TRBD2|TRBV7-9
CASSSTSGRTGELFF
TGTGCCAGCAGCTCGACTAGCGGGAGGACCGGGGAGCTGTTTTTT
>TRBJ2-7|TRBD1|TRBV5-1
CASSLRVIFQGANEQYF
TGCGCCAGCAGCTTGCGGGTGATATTCCAGGGGGCCAACGAGCAGTACTTC
>TRBJ1-2|NA|TRBV12-2
CASRLGFWDRERGGYTF
TGTGCAAGTCGCTTAGGGTTTTGGGACAGGGAGCGGGGTGGCTACACCTTC
>TRBJ2-3|NA|TRBV18
CASSPAEDTQYF
TGTGCCAGCTCACCAGCGGAAGATACGCAGTATTTT
>TRBJ1-5|NA|TRBV18
CASSHEHSDPRAQHF
TGTGCCAGCTCCCATGAACATTCAGACCCGCGGGCCCAGCATTTT
>TRBJ2-1|TRBD2|TRBV2
CASSEETSGGVEFF
TGTGCCAGCAGTGAAGAAACTAGCGGGGGGGTGGAGTTCTTC
>TRBJ2-2|TRBD1|TRBV5-6
CASSSTGGGGELFF
TGTGCCAGCAGCTCAACAGGGGGCGGCGGGGAGCTGTTTTTT
>TRBJ1-1|NA|TRBV2
CASSENRNTEAFF
TGTGCCAGCAGTGAAAACAGGAACACTGAAGCTTTCTTT
>TRBJ1-6|TRBD1|TRBV7-9
CASSSGQGVDSPLHF
TGTGCCAGCAGCTCAGGACAGGGAGTGGATTCACCCCTCCACTTT
>TRBJ1-1|TRBD1|TRBV6-5
CASSPGTGDEAFF
TGTGCCAGCAGCCCCGGGACAGGGGATGAAGCTTTCTTT
>TRBJ1-6|TRBD1|TRBV6-5
CASSYTQGAGNSPLHF
TGTGCCAGCAGTTACACGCAGGGGGCCGGAAATTCACCCCTCCACTTT
>TRBJ1-6|NA|TRBV7-9
CASSSTMRPTIYNSPLHF
TGTGCCAGCAGCTCTACCATGAGACCGACTATCTATAATTCACCCCTCCACTTT
>TRBJ2-2|TRBD1|TRBV5-4
CASSLGTGIGELFF
TGTGCCAGCAGCTTGGGGACAGGGATCGGGGAGCTGTTTTTT
>TRBJ2-3|TRBD2|TRBV9
CASSPHPAGVIDTQYF
TGTGCCAGCAGCCCTCACCCGGCGGGAGTGATAGATACGCAGTATTTT
>TRBJ2-1|TRBD2|TRBV7-9
CASSPPGRGEGEQFF
TGTGCCAGCAGCCCCCCCGGACGGGGGGAGGGGGAGCAGTTCTTC